The text below deals with one T cell receptor (beta chain). The data belong to a study of control samples from healthy donors and cancer patients. The CDR3 totals 18 residues. TCRdb's copy holds only in-frame clones and misses some; the assay was immunoSEQ multiplex PCR. The table shows approximately 97,000 clones, with 90% to 95% occurring only once. This receptor was taken from a woman between 18 and 30 years old in good health. This chain uses TRBV21-1 with TRBJ2-7; the D call in the table, TRBD1, was not verified against the DNA. TRBV21-1 is a known pseudogene. Sequencing input: blood. In DNA form, the CDR3 reads TGTGCCAGCAGAGAAGGACAGGAGGGTCTTATAATCTCCTACGAGCAGTACTTC. Its protein is CASREGQEGLIISYEQYF.